This TCR beta chain came from a study of cytomegalovirus exposure and HLA in healthy donors. Turning to the study itself: A prior study identified 117 million unique TCR beta sequences from about 180 million T cells. From HLA-typed donors, an early data release held around 80 million unique TCRs. Study results and limitations: Later work found that TCR association rates differed between HLA loci; DRB1 had the most and HLA-C the fewest. One variant, a missense change in DCLRE1C, was linked in a later analysis to TCR beta V- and J-gene trimming.

To note about this clone: The target antigen is unknown.

The CDR3 sequence is 14 residues long. Germline lookup yields CDR1 KGHSH and CDR2 LQKENI. Between the trimmed V and J ends, which lost 6 bases and 1 base, there was a span of 12 bases. The PCR used 60 Vbeta and 13 Jbeta primers. This table comes from immunoSEQ multiplex PCR, and its TCRdb copy is limited to in-frame clones, with some not included. Of approximately 150,000 clones listed, around 77% were seen once; the top ten hold approximately 0.86%. The J gene is TRBJ2-5, the V gene TRBV18; D possibly corresponds to TRBD1 (5 bases). Specimen: PBMCs. The receptor comes from a woman between 55 and 75 years old in good health and CMV-seronegative. CDR3: CASSPAGRQETQYF. The CDR3 DNA follows: TGTGCCAGCTCCCCGGCAGGGCGCCAAGAGACCCAGTACTTC.